This T cell receptor beta chain was observed in a study of blood T cells in healthy people across ages. As for the study in general: In model experiments, template switching was able to capture about one barcoded beta molecule for every two T cells that were present.

CDR1 is DFQATT, CDR2 SNEGSKA, per germline (reference sequence). Trimming pared 1 base from V and 0 bases from J, leaving 10 bases between. The CDR3 extends over 15 amino acids. This clonotype appeared a few times. PCR was performed a second time for about 7 to 12 cycles using a sample-barcoded 5' primer and a J-beta primer mix. MiXCR, applied by TCRdb to the 5' RACE reads, yields one record per CDR3 protein. The sample lists roughly 800,000 distinct CDR3 sequences; more than 45% were seen once. The sequenced sample consisted of blood. This receptor was taken from a man younger than 45 in good health. The chain recombines TRBV20-1 with TRBJ2-1, with D possibly TRBD2 on 5 matching bases. Here the CDR3 reads CSARGEGSSYNEQFF. CDR3 nucleotide sequence: TGCAGTGCTAGAGGAGAAGGGAGCTCCTACAATGAGCAGTTCTTC.